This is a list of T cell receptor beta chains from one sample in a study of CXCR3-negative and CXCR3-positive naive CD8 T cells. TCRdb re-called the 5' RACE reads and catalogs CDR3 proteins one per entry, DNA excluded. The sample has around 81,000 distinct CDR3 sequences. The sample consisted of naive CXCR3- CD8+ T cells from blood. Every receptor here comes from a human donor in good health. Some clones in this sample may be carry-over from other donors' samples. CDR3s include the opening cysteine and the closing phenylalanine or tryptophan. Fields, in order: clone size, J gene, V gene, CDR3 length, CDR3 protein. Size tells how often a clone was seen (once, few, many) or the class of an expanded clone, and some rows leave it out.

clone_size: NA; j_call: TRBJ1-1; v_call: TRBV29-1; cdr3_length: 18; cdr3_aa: CSVAGTGYEGVMNTEAFF
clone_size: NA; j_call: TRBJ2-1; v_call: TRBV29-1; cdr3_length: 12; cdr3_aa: CSVEFGYNEQFF
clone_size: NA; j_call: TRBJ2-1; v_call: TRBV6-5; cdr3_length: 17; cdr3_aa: CASSYSKVGFSYNEQFF
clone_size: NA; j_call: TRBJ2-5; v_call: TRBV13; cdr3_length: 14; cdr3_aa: CASRVQGARETQYF
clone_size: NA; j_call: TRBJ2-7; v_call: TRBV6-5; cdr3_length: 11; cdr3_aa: CASSSGHEQYF
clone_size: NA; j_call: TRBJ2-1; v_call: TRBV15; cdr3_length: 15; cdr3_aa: CATSAGTGDYNEQFF
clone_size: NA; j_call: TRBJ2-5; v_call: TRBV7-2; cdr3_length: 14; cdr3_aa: CASVRPRYQETQYF
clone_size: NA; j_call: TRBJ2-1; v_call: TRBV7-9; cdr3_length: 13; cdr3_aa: CASILAGGREQFF
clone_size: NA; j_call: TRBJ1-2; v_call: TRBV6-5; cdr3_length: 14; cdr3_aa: CASSEDQGNYGYTF
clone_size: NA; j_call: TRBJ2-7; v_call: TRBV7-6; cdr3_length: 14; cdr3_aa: CASSLSPAAYEQYF
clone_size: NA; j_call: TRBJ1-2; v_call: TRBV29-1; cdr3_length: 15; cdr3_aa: CSVEGPFADNYGYTF
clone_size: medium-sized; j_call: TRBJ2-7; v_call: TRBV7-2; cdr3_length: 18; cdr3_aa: CASSSVGGVNHFSYEQYF
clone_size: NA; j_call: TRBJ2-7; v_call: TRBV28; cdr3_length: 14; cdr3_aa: CASSFASGSYEQYF
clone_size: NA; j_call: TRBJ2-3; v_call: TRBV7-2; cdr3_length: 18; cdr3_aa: CASSFGLAGGSSTDTQYF
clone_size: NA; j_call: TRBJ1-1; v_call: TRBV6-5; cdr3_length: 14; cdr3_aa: CASTLQTGDTEAFF
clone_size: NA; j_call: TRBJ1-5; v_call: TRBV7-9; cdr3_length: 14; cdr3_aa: CASSSDSFYQPQHF
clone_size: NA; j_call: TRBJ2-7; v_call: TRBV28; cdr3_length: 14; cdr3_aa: CASKGQGWIYEQYF
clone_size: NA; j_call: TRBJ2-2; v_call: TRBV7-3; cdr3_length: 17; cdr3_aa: CASSLTYRGMDTGELFF